This entry lists 3 T cell receptor beta chains sequenced from one sample in a study of radiotherapy plus CTLA-4 blockade in lung cancer (dated by TCRdb to about 2018). The library was produced with the immunoSEQ multiplex PCR assay. In TCRdb, the immuneACCESS table is reduced to in-frame sequences with V and J assigned. These tables do not hold every clone; where another copy was compared, an unresolved V gene accounts for under half, and the others remain unexplained. The sample table shows tens of thousands of clones, and around three quarters are seen once. The ten largest clones represent 8.9% of the sample. The starting material was peripheral blood, obtained from a patient treated with radiotherapy plus ipilimumab. These TCRs come from a human donor with non-small cell lung cancer who had stable disease on radiotherapy plus ipilimumab.

This chain connects TRBV4-1 to TRBJ1-2; no clear D gene. CDR1 is MGHRA and CDR2 is YSYEKL in the germline V gene. The CDR3 consists of 17 residues. Trimming stripped 1 base from V and 1 base from J, with 16 bases between. The CDR3 spells CASSQGNRARLNYGYTF. CDR3 sequence (DNA): TGCGCCAGCAGCCAAGGAAATAGGGCAAGGCTTAACTATGGCTACACCTTC.

This chain connects TRBV18 to TRBJ2-5; D is perhaps TRBD1 or TRBD2 (5 bases each). CDR1 is KGHSH, CDR2 LQKENI, per germline. The CDR3 loop spans 15 amino acids. V was pared by 3 bases and J by 4 bases, with 15 bases between. The CDR3 region has the DNA TGTGCCAGCTCACCGTCCGGGGCCTCCGGAGAGACCCAGTACTTC. Encoded protein: CASSPSGASGETQYF. The complete variable domain, with remaining parts taken from reference TRBV18 and TRBJ2-5, reads NAGVMQNPRHLVRRRGQEARLRCSPMKGHSHVYWYRQLPEEGLKFMVYLQKENIIDESGMPKERFSAEFPKEGPSILRIQQVVRGDSAAYFCASSPSGASGETQYFGPGTRLLVL.

This clone has a single count. The chain has TRBV27 and TRBJ1-1; 7 nucleotides align to TRBD1. CDR3 length: 13 residues. Trimming at V came to 5 bases and at J to 3 bases, leaving 3 bases not matched to a gene. CDR1 is MNHEY and CDR2 is SMNVEV in the germline V gene (reference sequence). The CDR3 sequence: CASSRQGDTEAFF. The CDR3 bases are TGTGCCAGCAGTAGACAGGGAGACACTGAAGCTTTCTTT.